This TCR beta chain was retrieved from a study of cytomegalovirus exposure and HLA in healthy donors. About the study: Ancestry clustering placed more than 65% of over 300 genotyped donors in the Caucasian-associated cluster. Findings of the study overall: The majority of TCR sequences were rare, yet some public TCRs appeared in many donors. It emerged from a later analysis that several of the most significant clusters appeared to be linked to common viral pathogens.

Details on this clone: The antigen is unknown.

There are 14 residues in the CDR3. V was trimmed by 4 bases and J by 0 bases, leaving 8 bases between them. CDR1 and CDR2 (germline): LGHNA, YSLEER. With 60 Vbeta and 13 Jbeta primers, the PCR was carried out. The table came from immunoSEQ multiplex PCR; TCRdb's copy has only in-frame clones and leaves some out. Of approximately 130,000 clones in the sample, approximately 78% were seen once. The origin of this receptor is a man aged 40-49 years in good health and CMV-seronegative. The V and J genes are TRBV4-3 and TRBJ2-3; D possibly corresponds to TRBD2 (5 bases). The sequencing sample was made of PBMCs. CDR3 loop: CASSLSGSTDTQYF. For the CDR3, the DNA is TGCGCCAGCAGCCTCAGCGGAAGCACAGATACGCAGTATTTT.